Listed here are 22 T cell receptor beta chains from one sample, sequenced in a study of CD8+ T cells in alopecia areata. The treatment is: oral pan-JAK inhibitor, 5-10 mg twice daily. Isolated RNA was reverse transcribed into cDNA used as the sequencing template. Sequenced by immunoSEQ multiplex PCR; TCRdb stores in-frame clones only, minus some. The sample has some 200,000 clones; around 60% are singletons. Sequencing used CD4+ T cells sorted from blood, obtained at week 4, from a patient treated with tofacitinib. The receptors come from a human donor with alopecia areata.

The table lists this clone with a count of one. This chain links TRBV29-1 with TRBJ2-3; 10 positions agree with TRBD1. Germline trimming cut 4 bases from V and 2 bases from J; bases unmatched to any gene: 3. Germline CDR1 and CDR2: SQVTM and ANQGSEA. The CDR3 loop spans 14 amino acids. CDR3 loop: CSVGTGGFTDTQYF. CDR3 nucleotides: TGCAGCGTTGGGACAGGGGGGTTCACAGATACGCAGTATTTT.

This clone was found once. Here the CDR3 DNA reads TGTGCCACCAGCACCATCTTGACTAGCTCTAGCACAGATACGCAGTATTTT. Its translation: CATSTILTSSSTDTQYF. This chain connects TRBV15 to TRBJ2-3, with 7 positions matching TRBD2. This CDR3 contains 17 residues. Germline V CDR1 and CDR2: LNHNV, YYDKDF (reference sequence). Trimming at V came to 4 bases and at J to 0 bases, leaving 10 bases not matched to a gene.

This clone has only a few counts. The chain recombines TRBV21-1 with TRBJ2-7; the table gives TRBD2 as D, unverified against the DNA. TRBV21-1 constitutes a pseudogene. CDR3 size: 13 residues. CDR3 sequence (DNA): TGTGCCAGCAGCCCAAGGGAGGGGAGCGAGCAGTACTTC. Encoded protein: CASSPREGSEQYF.

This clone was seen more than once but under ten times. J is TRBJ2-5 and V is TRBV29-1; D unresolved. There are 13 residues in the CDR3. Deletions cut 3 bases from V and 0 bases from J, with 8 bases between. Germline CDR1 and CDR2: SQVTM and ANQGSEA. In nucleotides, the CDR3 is TGCAGCGTTGAGACGATATACCAAGAGACCCAGTACTTC. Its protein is CSVETIYQETQYF.

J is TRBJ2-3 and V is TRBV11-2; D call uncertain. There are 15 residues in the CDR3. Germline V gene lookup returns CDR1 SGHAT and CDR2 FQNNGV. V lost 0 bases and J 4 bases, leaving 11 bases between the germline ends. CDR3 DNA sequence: TGTGCCAGCAGCTTAGATCTTGGCAAGGCAGATACGCAGTATTTT. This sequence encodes CASSLDLGKADTQYF.

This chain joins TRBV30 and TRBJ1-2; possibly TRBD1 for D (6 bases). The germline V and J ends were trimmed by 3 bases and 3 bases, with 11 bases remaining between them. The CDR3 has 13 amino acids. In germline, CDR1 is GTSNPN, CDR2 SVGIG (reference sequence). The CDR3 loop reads CAWSGGKDYGYTF. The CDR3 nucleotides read TGTGCCTGGAGCGGGGGCAAGGACTATGGCTACACCTTC.

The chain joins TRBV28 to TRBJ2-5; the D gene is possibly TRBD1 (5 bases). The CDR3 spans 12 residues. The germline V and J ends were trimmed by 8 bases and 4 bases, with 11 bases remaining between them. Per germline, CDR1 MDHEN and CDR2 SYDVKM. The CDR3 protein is CASGAALETQYF. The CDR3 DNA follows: TGTGCCAGCGGGGCGGCTCTAGAGACCCAGTACTTC.

Here the CDR3 DNA reads TGTGCCAGCGGAGAATACCGGTACGAGCAGTACTTC. This translates into CASGEYRYEQYF. The V call is TRBV7-9, the J call TRBJ2-7; the D is unclear. The germline V and J ends were trimmed by 8 bases and 4 bases, with 12 bases remaining between them. The CDR3 is made up of 12 amino acids. Germline assignment: CDR1 SEHNR and CDR2 FQNEAQ (reference sequence).

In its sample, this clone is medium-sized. CDR3 nucleotide sequence: TGTGCCACCAGCAGCCTCGTGGGGAACGGGGCCAAAAACATTCAGTACTTC. Translating gives CATSSLVGNGAKNIQYF. V usage is TRBV15 and J usage is TRBJ2-4, with D hard to call. Trimming removed 3 bases at V and 1 base at J, with 16 bases between. Germline CDR1 and CDR2: LNHNV and YYDKDF (reference sequence). The CDR3 totals 17 residues.

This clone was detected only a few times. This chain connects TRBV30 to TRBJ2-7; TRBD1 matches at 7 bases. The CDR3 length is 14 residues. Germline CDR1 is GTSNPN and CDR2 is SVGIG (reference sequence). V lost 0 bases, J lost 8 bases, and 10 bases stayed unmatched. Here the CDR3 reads CAWSVGSTGIKQYF. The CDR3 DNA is TGTGCCTGGAGTGTAGGGTCGACAGGGATCAAGCAGTACTTC.

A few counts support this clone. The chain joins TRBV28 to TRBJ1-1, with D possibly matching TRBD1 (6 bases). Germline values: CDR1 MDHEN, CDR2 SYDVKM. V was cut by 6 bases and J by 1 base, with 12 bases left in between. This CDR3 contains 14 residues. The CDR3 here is CASSPGGPNTEAFF. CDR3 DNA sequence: TGTGCCAGCAGCCCCGGGGGGCCGAACACTGAAGCTTTCTTT.

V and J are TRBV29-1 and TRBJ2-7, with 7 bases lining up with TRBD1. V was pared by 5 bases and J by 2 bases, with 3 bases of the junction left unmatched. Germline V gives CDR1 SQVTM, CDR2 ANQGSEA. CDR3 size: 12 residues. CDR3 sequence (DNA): TGCAGCGTTCGACAGGGACCCTACGAGCAGTACTTC. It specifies CSVRQGPYEQYF.

The CDR3 DNA follows: TGTGCCAGGGGGGCACTAGCCCGTGTAGATGAGCAGTTCTTC. Amino acids: CARGALARVDEQFF. V and J are TRBV2 and TRBJ2-1; either TRBD1 or TRBD2 may supply D (6 bases each). CDR1 and CDR2 (germline): SNHLY, FYNNEI. Trimming took off 9 bases at V and 8 bases at J, with 20 bases between the two ends. This CDR3 has 14 residues.

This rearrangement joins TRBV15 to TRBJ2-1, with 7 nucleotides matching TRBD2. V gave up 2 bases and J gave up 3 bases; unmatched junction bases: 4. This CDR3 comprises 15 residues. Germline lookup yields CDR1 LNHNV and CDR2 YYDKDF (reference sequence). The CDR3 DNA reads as TGTGCCACCAGCAGAAACCGGGGGGTCTACAATGAGCAGTTCTTC. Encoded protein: CATSRNRGVYNEQFF. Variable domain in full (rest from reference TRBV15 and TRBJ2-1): DAMVIQNPRYQVTQFGKPVTLSCSQTLNHNVMYWYQQKSSQAPKLLFHYYDKDFNNEADTPDNFQSRRPNTSFCFLDIRSPGLGDTAMYLCATSRNRGVYNEQFFGPGTRLTVL.

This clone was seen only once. CDR3 sequence (DNA): TGCGCCAGCAGCTTTGGTCCGGGCGAAACCTACGAGCAGTACTTC. This encodes CASSFGPGETYEQYF. The V call is TRBV5-1, the J call TRBJ2-7; no clear D gene. Germline V lookup: CDR1 SGHRS, CDR2 YFSETQ. The germline V and J ends were trimmed by 2 bases and 2 bases, with 14 bases remaining between them. This CDR3 comprises 15 residues.

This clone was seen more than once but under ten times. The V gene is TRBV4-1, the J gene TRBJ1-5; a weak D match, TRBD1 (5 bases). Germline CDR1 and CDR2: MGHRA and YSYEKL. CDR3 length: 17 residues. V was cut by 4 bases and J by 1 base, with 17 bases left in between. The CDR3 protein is CASSPGRVGGSNQPQHF. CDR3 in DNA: TGCGCCAGCAGCCCCGGGCGGGTCGGGGGAAGCAATCAGCCCCAGCATTTT.

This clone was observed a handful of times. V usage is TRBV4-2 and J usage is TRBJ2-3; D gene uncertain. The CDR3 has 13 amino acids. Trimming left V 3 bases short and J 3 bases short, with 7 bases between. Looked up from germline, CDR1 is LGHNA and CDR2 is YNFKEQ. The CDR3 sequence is CASSQQKTDTQYF. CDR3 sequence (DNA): TGTGCCAGCAGCCAGCAGAAGACAGATACGCAGTATTTT.

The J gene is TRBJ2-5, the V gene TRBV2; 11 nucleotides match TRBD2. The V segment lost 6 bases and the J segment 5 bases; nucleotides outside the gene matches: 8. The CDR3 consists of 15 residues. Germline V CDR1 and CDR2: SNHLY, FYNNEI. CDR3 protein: CASSTGTSGRETQYF. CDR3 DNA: TGTGCCAGCAGCACCGGGACTAGCGGTCGGGAGACCCAGTACTTC.

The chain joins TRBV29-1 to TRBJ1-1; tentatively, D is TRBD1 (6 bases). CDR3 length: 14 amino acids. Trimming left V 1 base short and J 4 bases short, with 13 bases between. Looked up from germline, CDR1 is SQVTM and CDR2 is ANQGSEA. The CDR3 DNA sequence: TGCAGCGTTGAAGGGGGGCGTGGGAGCACTGAAGCTTTCTTT. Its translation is CSVEGGRGSTEAFF.

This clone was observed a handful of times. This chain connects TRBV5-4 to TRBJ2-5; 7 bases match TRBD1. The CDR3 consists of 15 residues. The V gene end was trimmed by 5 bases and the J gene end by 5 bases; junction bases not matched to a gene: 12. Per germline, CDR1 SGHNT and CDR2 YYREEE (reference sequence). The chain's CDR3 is CASSLPTGAGETQYF. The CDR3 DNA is TGTGCCAGCAGTCTACCCACAGGGGCGGGCGAGACCCAGTACTTC.

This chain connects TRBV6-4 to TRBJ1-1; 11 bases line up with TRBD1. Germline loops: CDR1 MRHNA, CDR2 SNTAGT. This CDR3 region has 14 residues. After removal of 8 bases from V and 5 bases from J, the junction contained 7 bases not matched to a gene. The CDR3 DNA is TGTGCCAGCCGGAGGGACAGGGGGGTTACTGAAGCTTTCTTT. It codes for CASRRDRGVTEAFF.

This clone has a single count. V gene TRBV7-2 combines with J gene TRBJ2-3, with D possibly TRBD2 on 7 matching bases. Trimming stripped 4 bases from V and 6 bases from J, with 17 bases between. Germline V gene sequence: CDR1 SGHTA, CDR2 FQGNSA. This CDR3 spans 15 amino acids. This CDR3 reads CASSSIGGARDTQYF. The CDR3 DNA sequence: TGTGCCAGCAGCTCAATTGGGGGGGCGCGGGATACGCAGTATTTT.